The subject of this entry is one T cell receptor beta chain. Its antigen is unknown. Nothing much larger sits one base from this clone, and base qualities are not available. This entry is derived from a study of technical replicates of blood from a few donors (dated by TCRdb to 2016 to 2017). CDR1 and CDR2 are read off the germline V gene (reference sequence) as SGHNT and YYREEE. The CDR3 runs 15 residues from the cysteine to the phenylalanine. Kept here is only the CDR3 DNA, which spans 45 bases and is read in frame from base 1. V trim: 3 bases; J trim: 2 bases; unmatched bases: 4. Library method: the immunoSEQ multiplex PCR assay. TCRdb's version of the immuneACCESS table is confined to in-frame rearrangements and falls short of the full clone set. An unresolved V gene accounts for under half of the shortfall where checked; the remainder is of unknown origin. This sample has some 64,000 clones in its table, and 70% to 90% of those were observed once. Roughly 4.6% of the sample lies in the top ten.

This TCR was recovered from a human donor in good health. Some clones in this sample may be carry-over from other donors' samples. The chain links TRBV5-4 with TRBJ2-1; 8 of the junction bases match TRBD2. The sequencing input was PBMCs. CDR3 protein: CASSSGLAAYNEQFF. DNA sequence: TGTGCCAGCAGCTCTGGACTAGCAGCCTACAATGAGCAGTTCTTC.